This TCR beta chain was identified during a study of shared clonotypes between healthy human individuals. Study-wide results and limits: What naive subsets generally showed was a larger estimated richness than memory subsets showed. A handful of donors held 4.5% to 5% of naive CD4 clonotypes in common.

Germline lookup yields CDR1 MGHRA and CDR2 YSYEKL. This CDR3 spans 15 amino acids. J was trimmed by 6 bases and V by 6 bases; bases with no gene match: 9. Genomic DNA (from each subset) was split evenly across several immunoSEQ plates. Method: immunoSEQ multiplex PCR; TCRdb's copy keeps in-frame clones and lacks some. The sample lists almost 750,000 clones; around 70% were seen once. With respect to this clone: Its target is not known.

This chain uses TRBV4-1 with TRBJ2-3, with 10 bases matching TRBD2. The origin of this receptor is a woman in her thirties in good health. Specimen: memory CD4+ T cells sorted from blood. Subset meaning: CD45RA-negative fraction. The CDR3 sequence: CASRQSGRAVDTQYF. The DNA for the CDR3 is TGCGCCAGCAGACAAAGCGGGAGGGCCGTTGATACGCAGTATTTT.